This is a list of T cell receptor beta chains from one sample in a study of regulatory T cells in long-lasting Graves disease. Via MiXCR, TCRdb re-called the multiplex PCR reads, giving one row per CDR3 protein. The sample yields approximately 490,000 distinct CDR3 sequences, around 15% seen once. Another study also made use of these data, one on T cells in Graves' hyperthyroidism and ophthalmopathy.

The sample in question was peripheral blood mononuclear cells (PBMCs), obtained at new diagnosis, from a patient treated with antithyroid drugs. The receptors were sampled from a man aged 40-49 years with Graves disease. The CDR3 runs from the conserved cysteine through the conserved F or W. A D gene is named only where the DNA matches it firmly. Clone size is shown for a subset of rows, as once, few, many or a class of expanded clone.

d_call	v_call	clone_size	j_call	cdr3_aa	cdr3_nt
.	TRBV6-2/TRBV6-3	.	TRBJ2-1	CASSSTRILRGEQFF	TGTGCCAGCAGCTCCACTCGAATCCTTCGGGGTGAGCAGTTCTTC
TRBD1	TRBV28	many	TRBJ1-1	CATGQAKNTEAFF	TGTGCCACCGGACAGGCCAAGAACACTGAAGCTTTCTTT
TRBD2	TRBV6-1	many	TRBJ2-1	CASSALAGGSNEQFF	TGTGCCAGCAGTGCCCTAGCGGGAGGTAGCAATGAGCAGTTCTTC
TRBD2	TRBV30	many	TRBJ2-3	CAWNSGLAGKKDTQYF	TGTGCCTGGAACTCAGGACTAGCGGGAAAAAAAGATACGCAGTATTTT
TRBD1	TRBV2	many	TRBJ2-7	CASIGTRDRGYEQYF	TGTGCCAGCATCGGCACCCGGGACAGGGGCTACGAGCAGTACTTC
.	TRBV28	few	TRBJ2-2	CVSSTVWGMENTGELFF	TGTGTCAGCAGTACCGTGTGGGGGATGGAGAACACCGGGGAGCTGTTTTTT
TRBD1	TRBV24-1	.	TRBJ2-1	CATREGQGVENEQFF	TGTGCCACCAGGGAGGGACAGGGGGTCGAGAATGAGCAGTTCTTC
TRBD1	TRBV24-1	many	TRBJ2-5	CATSDSGTGQETQYF	TGTGCCACCAGTGATTCCGGGACAGGGCAAGAGACCCAGTACTTC
TRBD1	TRBV19	.	TRBJ2-4	CASLEGGLNIQYF	TGTGCCAGTTTGGAAGGGGGCTTGAACATTCAGTACTTC
.	TRBV5-1	few	TRBJ2-5	CATSLGGSQETQYF	TGCGCCACCTCCCTAGGCGGGTCCCAAGAGACCCAGTACTTC
TRBD2	TRBV28	many	TRBJ2-3	CASSLLAGGSTDTQYF	TGTGCCAGCAGTTTATTAGCGGGCGGTAGCACAGATACGCAGTATTTT
.	TRBV6-5	many	TRBJ1-1	CASSYSGISEAFF	TGTGCCAGCAGTTACTCGGGTATATCTGAAGCTTTCTTT
.	TRBV18	few	TRBJ1-1	CASSPMMPGSNTEAFF	TGTGCCAGCTCACCAATGATGCCGGGGTCGAACACTGAAGCTTTCTTT
.	TRBV27	many	TRBJ2-7	CASRVFQSSYEQYF	TGTGCCAGCCGGGTCTTCCAGTCCTCCTACGAGCAGTACTTC
TRBD1	TRBV7-2	many	TRBJ2-7	CASSLRTGPTYEQYF	TGTGCCAGCAGCTTGCGGACAGGTCCCACCTACGAGCAGTACTTC